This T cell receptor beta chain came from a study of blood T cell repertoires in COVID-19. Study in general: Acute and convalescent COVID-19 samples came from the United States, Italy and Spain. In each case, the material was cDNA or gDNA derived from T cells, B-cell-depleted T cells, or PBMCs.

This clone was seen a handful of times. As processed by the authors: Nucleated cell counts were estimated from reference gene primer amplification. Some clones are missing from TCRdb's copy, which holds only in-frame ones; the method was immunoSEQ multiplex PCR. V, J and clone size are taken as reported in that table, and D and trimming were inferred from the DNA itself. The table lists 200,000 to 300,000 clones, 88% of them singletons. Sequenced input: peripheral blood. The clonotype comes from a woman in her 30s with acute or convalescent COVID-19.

The CDR3 coding sequence is TGTGCCAGACGACAGGGAGGTGGCTACACCTTC. Residues: CARRQGGGYTF. The gene calls are TRBV19 and TRBJ1-2, with 7 bases lining up with TRBD1. Germline-derived CDR1 and CDR2 are LNHDA and SQIVND (reference sequence). The CDR3 totals 11 residues. V lost 9 bases, J lost 7 bases, and 5 bases stayed unmatched.